This T cell receptor beta chain emerged from a study of T cells expressing NK-cell markers. Across the whole study: CD3+CD56+NKG2C+, CD3+CD56+NKG2C- and CD3+CD56-NKG2C+ T cells, once sorted, supplied the TCR beta repertoires. One of the eight sequenced donors was seronegative, whereas the other seven were HCMV-seropositive.

Findings and caveats of the study: Once again these clonotypes came out on top in the CD3+CD56-NKG2C+ fraction of several donors.

Turning to this clonotype: Its antigen remains unidentified.

This CDR3 contains 15 residues. From germline, CDR1 is SGHNT and CDR2 YYREEE (reference sequence). UMIs were included in TCR beta cDNA generated by 5'RACE template switching. TCRdb re-called the 5' RACE reads, yielding one record per CDR3 amino acid sequence without DNA. Its clone listing holds about 21,000 distinct CDR3 sequences. Sequenced input: blood T cells: a sorted CD56 or NKG2C T cell subset, CD4+ or CD8+ T cells, or bulk PBMC T cells (not recorded which). This sequence originates from a man aged 18 to 69 in good health. The V and J genes are TRBV5-4 and TRBJ2-5; TCRdb's D call, TRBD2, is unchecked because there is no DNA. CDR3 loop: CASSLAGGLQETQYF.